Below, 25 T cell receptor beta chains from the same sample are listed, as sequenced in a study of T-cell reconstitution after alpha-beta-depleted transplantation in children. A TCRbeta library incorporating unique molecular identifiers was prepared. TCRdb reanalysed the PCR reads using MiXCR and keeps one entry per CDR3 protein. The data contain about 830,000 distinct CDR3 sequences, roughly 15% of them singletons. The specimen comprised PBMCs, mostly from graft donor cells, sampled 360 days after TCRalphabeta/CD19-depleted stem cell transplant. The receptors shown here come from a male patient aged 10 to 17 who had a stem cell transplant for acute lymphoblastic leukemia, so the T cells may come from the graft donor.

Many counts were recorded for this clonotype. The chain carries TRBV20-1 and TRBJ2-3, with D perhaps TRBD1 (7 bases). The CDR3 is 16 residues long. The germline V gene has CDR1 DFQATT and CDR2 SNEGSKA (reference sequence). Trimming removed 5 bases at V and 0 bases at J, with 18 bases between. This chain's CDR3 is CSADPGGSVSTDTQYF. The CDR3 coding sequence is TGCAGTGCTGACCCAGGGGGGAGCGTTAGCACAGATACGCAGTATTTT.

This clonotype was detected many times. The gene calls are TRBV12-3 or TRBV12-4 and TRBJ2-5, with TRBD1 identical over 10 bases. This CDR3 is built from 14 residues. With V trimmed by 6 bases and J by 5 bases, 6 bases remained unmatched. CDR3 residues: CASSPDRGSETQYF. DNA for the CDR3: TGTGCCAGCAGCCCGGACAGGGGGAGTGAGACCCAGTACTTC.

The rearrangement joins TRBV9 to TRBJ2-2; TRBD2 is a possible D gene (6 bases). V lost 3 bases, J lost 4 bases, and 13 bases lay in between. In germline, CDR1 is SGDLS, CDR2 YYNGEE. The length of the CDR3 is 15 residues. The CDR3, as DNA: TGTGCCAGCAGCGGGACTACCCTATTCACCGGGGAGCTGTTTTTT. Amino acids: CASSGTTLFTGELFF.

V usage is TRBV7-2 and J usage is TRBJ2-1, with TRBD1 matching 9 bases. Trimming at V came to 1 base and at J to 4 bases, leaving 2 bases not matched to a gene. From germline, CDR1 is SGHTA and CDR2 FQGNSA. There are 15 residues in the CDR3. CDR3 sequence reads: CASSLGDRVYNEQFF. The CDR3 nucleotides are TGTGCCAGCAGCTTAGGGGACAGGGTTTACAATGAGCAGTTCTTC.

This chain uses TRBV12-3 or TRBV12-4 with TRBJ1-4, with D unresolved. The CDR3 is 14 residues long. V shed 3 bases and J shed 4 bases, with 9 bases lying between them. The CDR3 DNA follows: TGTGCCAGCAGTTTGGACTCCTTTAATGAAAAACTGTTTTTT. Translated, it gives CASSLDSFNEKLFF.

The gene calls are TRBV4-1 and TRBJ2-7; possibly TRBD2 for D (6 bases). This CDR3 has 14 amino acids. Germline CDR1 is MGHRA and CDR2 is YSYEKL. V was trimmed by 1 base and J by 7 bases, leaving 14 bases between them. For the CDR3, the DNA is TGCGCCAGCAGCCAAGTGGCTAGCGAGGGGGAGCAGTACTTC. Amino acids: CASSQVASEGEQYF.

This clonotype came up a few times. The V call is TRBV29-1, the J call TRBJ2-1, with unresolved D. Between the trimmed V and J ends, which lost 2 bases and 0 bases, there was a span of 5 bases. Germline V CDR1 and CDR2: SQVTM, ANQGSEA. This CDR3 has 13 amino acids. The DNA of the CDR3 is TGCAGCGTTGAATGGAGCTCCTACAATGAGCAGTTCTTC. Its protein is CSVEWSSYNEQFF.

There are a few counts of this clonotype. The chain recombines TRBV15 with TRBJ1-1; D call uncertain. CDR3 length: 16 amino acids. Germline V gives CDR1 LNHNV, CDR2 YYDKDF (reference sequence). V gave up 2 bases and J gave up 0 bases, with 13 bases separating them. DNA of the CDR3: TGTGCCACCAGCAGACCCGGACGGAGATTGAACACTGAAGCTTTCTTT. Protein: CATSRPGRRLNTEAFF.

The chain links TRBV12-3 or TRBV12-4 to TRBJ2-7; TRBD2 is a possible D gene (7 bases). CDR3 length equals 13 residues. Trimming cost V 7 bases and J 3 bases, with 13 bases left between them. CDR3 residues: CASNRGAVYEQYF. CDR3 DNA: TGTGCCAGCAACCGGGGGGCAGTCTACGAGCAGTACTTC.

This clonotype was recorded many times. The chain recombines TRBV5-1 with TRBJ2-3; TRBD2 matches 9 bases. V lost 5 bases and J lost 1; bases outside the gene matches: 5. The V gene's germline CDR1 is SGHRS and CDR2 YFSETQ. The CDR3 is made up of 15 amino acids. In nucleotides, the CDR3 is TGCGCCAGCAGGCAGACTAGCGGACGCACAGATACGCAGTATTTT. It is translated as CASRQTSGRTDTQYF.

This clonotype was seen a few times. This chain uses TRBV6-5 with TRBJ1-6; perhaps TRBD1 as D (5 bases). This CDR3 is 16 amino acids long. Germline V gene lookup returns CDR1 MNHEY and CDR2 SVGAGI. Trimming cost V 0 bases and J 7 bases, with 13 bases left between them. This CDR3 is CASSYSLGGGNSPLHF. In nucleotides, the CDR3 is TGTGCCAGCAGTTACTCCCTTGGGGGAGGCAATTCACCCCTCCACTTT.

This clonotype was observed a few times. V usage is TRBV9 and J usage is TRBJ2-1, with 9 bases that match TRBD2. Trimming at V came to 2 bases and at J to 4 bases, leaving 10 bases not matched to a gene. This CDR3 comprises 17 residues. Germline assignment: CDR1 SGDLS and CDR2 YYNGEE. DNA for the CDR3: TGTGCCAGCAGCGTGGGTCTCCTAGCGGGAAGTTACAATGAGCAGTTCTTC. This sequence encodes CASSVGLLAGSYNEQFF.

This sequence joins TRBV7-9 and TRBJ1-6; D not resolved. V shed 1 base and J shed 9 bases, with 7 bases lying between them. The CDR3 covers 13 residues. In germline, CDR1 is SEHNR, CDR2 FQNEAQ (reference sequence). For the CDR3, the DNA is TGTGCCAGCAGCTTAGAAGGGCGTTCACCCCTCCACTTT. This encodes CASSLEGRSPLHF.

This clonotype came up many times. V and J are TRBV28 and TRBJ2-7; TRBD2 matches 8 bases. Germline V gene lookup returns CDR1 MDHEN and CDR2 SYDVKM. The CDR3 consists of 14 residues. The trim removed 3 bases at V and 3 bases at J, leaving 4 bases unmatched. CDR3 DNA sequence: TGTGCCAGCAGTTTCCCCGGGAGGGTCTACGAGCAGTACTTC. Amino acids: CASSFPGRVYEQYF.

The V call is TRBV9, the J call TRBJ1-2; D is undetermined. Looked up from germline, CDR1 is SGDLS and CDR2 is YYNGEE. The CDR3 is 11 amino acids. V lost 0 bases, J lost 9 bases, and 6 bases lay in between. The CDR3 sequence: CASSVEGRYTF. The CDR3 nucleotides read TGTGCCAGCAGCGTAGAGGGCCGCTACACCTTC.

This clonotype was recorded a few times. The chain employs TRBV12-3 or TRBV12-4 and TRBJ2-2; D not resolved. The V and J ends lost 6 bases and 4 bases respectively, with 12 bases between them. The CDR3 totals 14 residues. The CDR3 protein is CASSLHLTTGELFF. As DNA, the CDR3 is TGTGCCAGCAGCCTCCACCTAACCACCGGGGAGCTGTTTTTT.

A few counts support this clonotype. CDR3 protein: CASSSRLAGGPLDNEQFF. The CDR3 bases are TGTGCCAGCAGTTCCCGACTAGCGGGAGGGCCTCTCGACAATGAGCAGTTCTTC. The rearrangement joins TRBV11-1 to TRBJ2-1, with TRBD2 matching over 14 bases. With V trimmed by 6 bases and J by 5 bases, 12 bases remained unmatched. The germline CDR1 and CDR2 sequences are SGHAT and FQDESV (reference sequence). This CDR3 region has 18 residues.

Turning to this clonotype: At one end, the junction sequence differs from germline, possibly due to a read error. This rearrangement joins TRBV3-1 to TRBJ2-5; 7 bases fit TRBD2. The CDR3 is 14 amino acids. The germline gives CDR1 LGHDT, CDR2 YNNKEL (reference sequence). This CDR3 is CASSLSGTKESQYF. DNA for the CDR3: TGTGCCAGCAGCCTCAGCGGGACTAAAGAGTCCCAGTACTTC.

The rearrangement links TRBV7-9 to TRBJ1-1; tentative D call: TRBD1 (5 bases). Between the trimmed V and J ends, which lost 6 bases and 0 bases, there was a span of 17 bases. This CDR3 spans 16 amino acids. CDR1 and CDR2 (germline): SEHNR, FQNEAQ (reference sequence). The CDR3, as DNA: TGTGCCAGCAGTTCCCGCCTCAGGGCAATGAACACTGAAGCTTTCTTT. It is translated as CASSSRLRAMNTEAFF.

There are a few counts of this clonotype. The gene calls are TRBV7-8 and TRBJ1-5; D remains unclear. Trimming removed 1 base from V and 7 bases from J, with 14 bases in between. Germline-derived CDR1 and CDR2 are SGHVS and FQNEAQ. The CDR3 runs to 15 residues. The CDR3: CASSLVGMANQPQHF. For the CDR3, the DNA is TGTGCCAGCAGCTTAGTGGGTATGGCGAACCAGCCCCAGCATTTT.

In its sample, this clonotype was seen a few times. The chain has TRBV7-9 and TRBJ2-3; D may match TRBD1 or TRBD2 (6 bases each). Trimming stripped 5 bases from V and 1 base from J, with 13 bases between. The CDR3 sequence is 15 residues long. Germline V gene sequence: CDR1 SEHNR, CDR2 FQNEAQ (reference sequence). The CDR3 spells CASSPYGGGTDTQYF. The CDR3 region has the DNA TGTGCCAGCAGCCCCTACGGGGGCGGCACAGATACGCAGTATTTT.

This sequence joins TRBV6-5 and TRBJ2-7; TRBD2 aligns across 7 bases. Trimming cost V 2 bases and J 0 bases; bases outside gene matches: 4. There are 15 residues in the CDR3. CDR1 and CDR2 (germline): MNHEY, SVGAGI. The DNA for the CDR3 is TGTGCCAGCAGTTACCGGGGGGAGGGCTCCTACGAGCAGTACTTC. This gives the protein CASSYRGEGSYEQYF.

This clonotype is a singleton in its sample. This clone may be a read error of a much larger clone one base away. J is TRBJ2-5 and V is TRBV4-1, with 9 positions matching TRBD2. The CDR3 spans 15 residues. CDR1 and CDR2 (germline): MGHRA, YSYEKL. The CDR3 region is CASSGRVAGDETQCF. The DNA of the CDR3 is TGCGCCAGCAGTGGAAGGGTAGCGGGAGACGAGACCCAGTGCTTC.

Details on this clonotype: The junction departs from germline at one end; a sequencing error may be responsible. The chain couples TRBV2 to TRBJ2-4, with D tentatively TRBD2 (6 bases). CDR1 SNHLY and CDR2 FYNNEI come from the germline V gene. CDR3 size: 11 residues. The CDR3 sequence is CASSKAGIQYF. In nucleotides, the CDR3 is TGTGCCAGCAGTAAAGCGGGCATTCAGTACTTC.

V is TRBV5-5 and J is TRBJ2-5; 12 bases line up with TRBD1. This CDR3 region has 16 residues. Germline values: CDR1 SGHKS, CDR2 YYEKEE (reference sequence). Unmatched junction bases numbered 9, after V lost 2 bases and J lost 7 bases. The CDR3 protein is CASSFVGTGGYWTQYF. For the CDR3, the DNA is TGTGCCAGCAGCTTTGTTGGGACAGGGGGCTATTGGACCCAGTACTTC.